The clone carrying this T cell receptor beta chain was counted between two and nine times. What it binds is not known. The data stem from a study of response to subunit inactivated influenza vaccine. Study conclusions and caveats: Authors suggested each seasonal flu vaccination may recruit only limited numbers of new T cells.

TCRdb re-called the RT-PCR reads through MiXCR, storing one row per CDR3 protein. Among about 160,000 distinct CDR3 sequences listed, about a tenth were seen once. This TCR was sampled from a man aged 50 or older who received an inactivated influenza vaccine. The sequencing here drew on non-naive T cells sorted from PBMCs, taken more than 35 days after vaccination.

This CDR3 is CASSTTGQTHNQPQHF. In DNA form, the CDR3 reads TGTGCCAGTAGTACAACGGGACAGACCCACAATCAGCCCCAGCATTTT. V usage is TRBV19 and J usage is TRBJ1-5; 7 bases align to TRBD1. Losses at the gene ends were 4 bases for V and 3 bases for J; bases not matched to a gene: 9. CDR1 LNHDA and CDR2 SQIVND come from the germline V gene (reference sequence). The CDR3 runs 16 residues.